Presented here are 8 T cell receptor beta chains from one specimen sequenced in a study of OX40 agonist ivuxolimab in advanced cancers. Using immunoSEQ multiplex PCR, the repertoire was profiled, and TCRdb retains in-frame clones only, with some absent. The table records tens of thousands of clones, more than 75% of them present only once. Material: CD4+ or CD8+ T cells sorted from blood, obtained in a trial of the OX40 agonist ivuxolimab. The source of these receptors is an adult with an advanced solid tumor such as melanoma, head and neck, liver or kidney cancer.

This sequence joins TRBV27 and TRBJ2-6, with 9 bases aligning to TRBD2. The trim removed 3 bases at V and 0 bases at J, leaving 12 bases unmatched. There are 20 residues in the CDR3. The germline V gene encodes CDR1 MNHEY and CDR2 SMNVEV (reference sequence). The CDR3 coding sequence is TGTGCCAGCAGTTTTAGGGCTAGCGGGGCCCGGAGCTCTGGGGCCAACGTCCTGACTTTC. Its translation: CASSFRASGARSSGANVLTF.

This chain uses TRBV7-9 with TRBJ1-2; D is unclear. Per germline, CDR1 SEHNR and CDR2 FQNEAQ (reference sequence). V lost 5 bases and J 7 bases, leaving 11 bases between the germline ends. The CDR3 extends over 12 amino acids. CDR3 residues: CASSPPGSGYTF. The CDR3, as DNA: TGTGCCAGCAGCCCCCCCGGGAGTGGCTACACCTTC.

The V call is TRBV19, the J call TRBJ2-5; the D gene is possibly TRBD1 (6 bases). CDR3 length: 13 residues. Germline CDR1 is LNHDA and CDR2 is SQIVND (reference sequence). The V end lost 3 bases, the J end lost 6 bases, and 11 bases lay between the germline ends. CDR3 region: CASSIGGEKTQYF. The CDR3 bases are TGTGCCAGTAGTATTGGGGGCGAGAAGACCCAGTACTTC.

The chain joins TRBV10-3 to TRBJ2-4; 9 nucleotides agree with TRBD1. Losses at the gene ends were 0 bases for V and 4 bases for J; bases not matched to a gene: 7. The CDR3 loop spans 17 amino acids. Germline V gene lookup returns CDR1 ENHRY and CDR2 SYGVKD. The CDR3 nucleotides are TGTGCCATCAGTGAGTCGATTACCGGGACAGGGAAAAACATTCAGTACTTC. This gives the protein CAISESITGTGKNIQYF.

V gene TRBV7-9 combines with J gene TRBJ1-3; D remains ambiguous. The CDR3 covers 16 residues. V was shortened by 5 bases and J by 0 bases, with 14 bases between the two germline ends. CDR1 SEHNR and CDR2 FQNEAQ come from the germline V gene (reference sequence). The CDR3 nucleotides read TGTGCCAGCAGCGCCCTTGCCCGAATCTCTGGAAACACCATATATTTT. Its translation is CASSALARISGNTIYF.

The chain employs TRBV30 and TRBJ2-1; D is perhaps TRBD1 (5 bases). CDR1 is GTSNPN and CDR2 is SVGIG in the germline V gene (reference sequence). This CDR3 spans 14 amino acids. V was pared by 2 bases and J by 3 bases, with 11 bases between. CDR3: CAWSKHQGYNEQFF. CDR3 sequence (DNA): TGTGCCTGGAGTAAACACCAGGGCTACAATGAGCAGTTCTTC.

The chain combines TRBV28 with TRBJ2-3, with TRBD2 matching 9 bases. This CDR3 is built from 17 residues. Germline V lookup: CDR1 MDHEN, CDR2 SYDVKM. Unmatched junction bases numbered 6, after V lost 0 bases and J lost 2 bases. CDR3 amino acids: CASSLWNASGITDTQYF. In DNA, the CDR3 is TGTGCCAGCAGTTTATGGAATGCTAGCGGGATCACAGATACGCAGTATTTT.

V is TRBV7-3 and J is TRBJ2-5; 10 positions match TRBD2. The CDR3 totals 15 residues. V dropped 6 bases and J dropped 2; count of bases not matched to a gene: 6. The germline CDR1 and CDR2 sequences are SGHTA and FQGTGA. The DNA for the CDR3 is TGTGCCAGCAGACGAAGCGGGAGGGAACAAGAGACCCAGTACTTC. This encodes CASRRSGREQETQYF.